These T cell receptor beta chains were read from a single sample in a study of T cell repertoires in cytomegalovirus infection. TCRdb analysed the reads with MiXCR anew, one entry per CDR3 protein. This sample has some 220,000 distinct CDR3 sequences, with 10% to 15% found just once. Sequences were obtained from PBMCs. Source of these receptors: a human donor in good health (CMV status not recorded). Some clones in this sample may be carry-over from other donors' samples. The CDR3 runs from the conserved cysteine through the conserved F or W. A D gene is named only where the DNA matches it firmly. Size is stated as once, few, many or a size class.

cdr3_nt: TGTGCCAGCAGTTACTCCGGCCGACGGGTAGCTGGCTACACCTTC; cdr3_aa: CASSYSGRRVAGYTF; v_call: TRBV6-5; j_call: TRBJ1-2; cdr3_length: 15; d_call: .; clone_size: many
cdr3_nt: TGTGCCAGCAGCTTAGGTGGAGCGGGAGGGACAGATACGCAGTATTTT; cdr3_aa: CASSLGGAGGTDTQYF; v_call: TRBV7-2; j_call: TRBJ2-3; cdr3_length: 16; d_call: TRBD2; clone_size: many
cdr3_nt: TGTGCCAGCTCACCACCGAACCAGGGAAACTCCTACGAGCAGTACTTC; cdr3_aa: CASSPPNQGNSYEQYF; v_call: TRBV18; j_call: TRBJ2-7; cdr3_length: 16; d_call: .; clone_size: few
cdr3_nt: TGTGCCAGCAGCCCCTTTTCACTAGCGGGGGACTACAATGAGCAGTTCTTC; cdr3_aa: CASSPFSLAGDYNEQFF; v_call: TRBV7-3; j_call: TRBJ2-1; cdr3_length: 17; d_call: TRBD2; clone_size: few
cdr3_nt: TGTGCCAGCAGACGACAGGGATCAGGAGAGACTACGCAGTATTTT; cdr3_aa: CASRRQGSGETTQYF; v_call: TRBV6-1; j_call: TRBJ2-3; cdr3_length: 15; d_call: TRBD1; clone_size: many
cdr3_nt: TGCAGTGCTAATAAGGGGATGAACACTGAAGCTTTCTTT; cdr3_aa: CSANKGMNTEAFF; v_call: TRBV20-1; j_call: TRBJ1-1; cdr3_length: 13; d_call: .; clone_size: few
cdr3_nt: TGTGCCAGCAGTTACTCGGGAAGGGGACGCGAGCAGTACTTC; cdr3_aa: CASSYSGRGREQYF; v_call: TRBV6-2/TRBV6-3; j_call: TRBJ2-7; cdr3_length: 14; d_call: .; clone_size: many
cdr3_nt: TGTGCCAGCAGTTTAACTGGGAGGGACGAGCAGTACTTC; cdr3_aa: CASSLTGRDEQYF; v_call: TRBV12-3/TRBV12-4; j_call: TRBJ2-7; cdr3_length: 13; d_call: TRBD2; clone_size: many
cdr3_nt: TGTGCCAGCACAGCGGTTTATGGCTACACCTTC; cdr3_aa: CASTAVYGYTF; v_call: TRBV2; j_call: TRBJ1-2; cdr3_length: 11; d_call: .; clone_size: few
cdr3_nt: TGTGCCAGCAGCCGGACGGCGGGGCTCACAGATACGCAGTATTTT; cdr3_aa: CASSRTAGLTDTQYF; v_call: TRBV7-2; j_call: TRBJ2-3; cdr3_length: 15; d_call: .; clone_size: many
cdr3_nt: TGCAGTGCTAGAGATGTTCGGGGTAACACCATATATTTT; cdr3_aa: CSARDVRGNTIYF; v_call: TRBV20-1; j_call: TRBJ1-3; cdr3_length: 13; d_call: .; clone_size: many
cdr3_nt: TGTGCCAGCAGTTACTCGAAGGTGGGGCGGGGTAACACCGGGGAGCTGTTTTTT; cdr3_aa: CASSYSKVGRGNTGELFF; v_call: TRBV6-5; j_call: TRBJ2-2; cdr3_length: 18; d_call: .; clone_size: many
cdr3_nt: TGTGCCAGTAGTATAGCCGGCGGACTGGGGGGGCACAATGAGCAGTTCTTC; cdr3_aa: CASSIAGGLGGHNEQFF; v_call: TRBV19; j_call: TRBJ2-1; cdr3_length: 17; d_call: .; clone_size: few